The rows below give T cell receptor beta chains drawn from one sample of a study of T cells in Graves' hyperthyroidism and ophthalmopathy. TCRdb used MiXCR to reprocess the multiplex PCR reads, holding one entry per CDR3 protein. The table shows around 430,000 distinct CDR3 sequences, with about 15% occurring only once. Sequenced input: blood. These receptors all stem from a woman in her twenties or thirties with Graves' hyperthyroidism. The CDR3 runs from the conserved cysteine through the conserved F or W. D genes are given only for firm matches. Clone size is stated in some rows and not others, as once, few, many or a class when expanded.

j_call clone_size v_call d_call cdr3_nt cdr3_aa
TRBJ2-1 many TRBV5-1 TRBD2 TGCGCCAGCAGCACCGGGACTAGCGGAACTTACAATGAGCAGTTCTTC CASSTGTSGTYNEQFF
TRBJ2-1 few TRBV12-3/TRBV12-4 TRBD2 TGTGCCAGCACCCTCCCCACGGGGCGGGAGGGTGTCAATGAGCAGTTCTTC CASTLPTGREGVNEQFF
TRBJ2-7 . TRBV5-1 . TGCGCCAGCAGCTTGGACGGCGATGTGAGGGAGCAGTACTTC CASSLDGDVREQYF
TRBJ1-2 few TRBV9 . TGTGCCAGTGGGGCAGGTAATAACTATGGCTACACCTTC CASGAGNNYGYTF
TRBJ2-7 many TRBV28 . TGTGCCAGCAGTCCTCCGGTCGGAAGTTCCTACGAGCAGTACTTC CASSPPVGSSYEQYF
TRBJ2-1 . TRBV20-1 . TGCAGTGCTAGTGTAAGACCTACCCCCGACAATGAGCAGTTCTTC CSASVRPTPDNEQFF
TRBJ2-1 many TRBV27 . TGTGCCAGCAGTTTATCAGGGAATTACAATGAGCAGTTCTTC CASSLSGNYNEQFF
TRBJ2-2 many TRBV27 TRBD1 TGTGCCAGCCGAGCCAGGGGGAGCCTCGCCGGGGAGCTGTTTTTT CASRARGSLAGELFF
TRBJ2-1 few TRBV29-1 . TGCAGCGTTAGCTTAGGTGAGCAGTTCTTC CSVSLGEQFF
TRBJ1-1 . TRBV6-1 . TGTGCCAGCAGTGAATGGGGGTTACGAGATGAAGCTTTCTTT CASSEWGLRDEAFF
TRBJ2-7 many TRBV28 TRBD2 TGTGCCAGCAGTTTACCTAGCGGGACCTACGAGCAGTACTTC CASSLPSGTYEQYF
TRBJ2-2 few TRBV11-2 TRBD2 TGTGCCAGCGGGGGGGGGACGGATAACACCGGGGAGCTGTTTTTT CASGGGTDNTGELFF
TRBJ2-1 . TRBV28 . TGTGCCAGCAGGCATTTGGGTGAGCAGTTCTTC CASRHLGEQFF
TRBJ1-5 . TRBV28 . TGTGCCAGCAGTTTATCCCAGGGGTACAATCAGCCCCAGCATTTT CASSLSQGYNQPQHF
TRBJ1-5 few TRBV7-8 TRBD1 TGTGCCAGCAGCCGCGGTACAGGGGGCTTTTATCAGCCCCAGCATTTT CASSRGTGGFYQPQHF
TRBJ2-1 . TRBV5-4 TRBD2 TGTGCCAGCAGCCCGGGGCTAGCGGGAGTCGGCAATGAGCAGTTCTTC CASSPGLAGVGNEQFF
TRBJ2-7 . TRBV5-1 TRBD2 TGCGCCAGCCAGAGGGTAGCGGGCGAGCAGTACTTC CASQRVAGEQYF
TRBJ2-1 few TRBV9 . TGTGCCAGCAGCGTAGAAGGTAGGGGGTTCGGCTCCTACAATGAGCAGTTCTTC CASSVEGRGFGSYNEQFF
TRBJ1-2 many TRBV28 . TGTGCCAGCAGTTCCCCAGGGAAGGGGAGTGGCTACACCTTC CASSSPGKGSGYTF
TRBJ1-3 . TRBV20-1 . TGCAGTGCCCTCTTGCTGGGAAACACCATATATTTT CSALLLGNTIYF
TRBJ1-5 . TRBV25-1 TRBD1 TGTGCCAGCAGTGGCGACAGGGGAGCGGGCGGCAATCAGCCCCAGCATTTT CASSGDRGAGGNQPQHF
TRBJ1-2 many TRBV5-1 . TGCGCCAGCAGCTTGTTGTCTGAGGAACCTTACACCTTC CASSLLSEEPYTF
TRBJ1-3 . TRBV11-2 . TGTGCCAGCAGGGCGACGGGGGCTGGAAACACCATATATTTT CASRATGAGNTIYF
TRBJ2-7 . TRBV10-3 TRBD1 TGTGCCATCAGTGAGTCGAGACAGGGGACCGAGCAGTACTTC CAISESRQGTEQYF
TRBJ2-7 many TRBV24-1 . TGTGCCACCAGTGATGGCCACCGCTCCTACGAGCAGTACTTC CATSDGHRSYEQYF
TRBJ2-1 . TRBV2 . TGTGCCAGCTATGCCGATCGCCCAATACAGGAGCAGTTCTTC CASYADRPIQEQFF
TRBJ2-7 . TRBV6-1 TRBD2 TGTGCCTCGGTTGTAACGCTAGCGGGGGTCTACGAGCAGTACTTC CASVVTLAGVYEQYF
TRBJ2-5 few TRBV10-3 TRBD2 TGTGCCATCAGTGAGACCGGGAGGGAGACCCAGTACTTC CAISETGRETQYF
TRBJ2-3 many TRBV28 . TGTGCCAGCAGCCCTACCCCTGTGGCAGATACGCAGTATTTT CASSPTPVADTQYF
TRBJ1-1 many TRBV4-1 . TGCGCCAGCAGCCAAGACAGGGAAAACACTGAAGCTTTCTTT CASSQDRENTEAFF
TRBJ2-3 many TRBV18 . TGTGCCAGCTCACCTTCACGACCGATCACAGATACGCAGTATTTT CASSPSRPITDTQYF
TRBJ2-3 few TRBV5-1 TRBD2 TGCGCCAGCAGCCCATTTAGCGGGAAAAGCACAGATACGCAGTATTTT CASSPFSGKSTDTQYF
TRBJ2-1 few TRBV6-5 TRBD2 TGTGCCAGCAGTTACTTAGATCTAGCGGGAGCCTACAATGAGCAGTTCTTC CASSYLDLAGAYNEQFF
TRBJ2-7 few TRBV20-1 . TGCAGTGCTAAGGGTGGGAACGAGCAGTACTTC CSAKGGNEQYF